The 13 T cell receptor beta chains below come from one sample, sequenced in a study of CD8+ T cells in alopecia areata. The sample's treatment: oral pan-JAK inhibitor, 5-10 mg twice daily. Extracted from the samples, RNA was reverse transcribed into cDNA to serve as the sequencing template. Generated by immunoSEQ multiplex PCR, the TCRdb table keeps only in-frame clones and is missing some. The sample shows roughly 120,000 clones, roughly 63% of them seen only once. This sample comprised CD8+ T cells sorted from blood, obtained at week 4, from a patient treated with tofacitinib. The receptors originated from a human donor with alopecia areata.

The genes are TRBV21-1 and TRBJ1-2. TRBV21-1 is tagged as a pseudogene. This CDR3 region has 13 residues. Here the CDR3 reads CASSKCVTDGYTF. As DNA, the CDR3 is TGTGCCAGCAGCAAGTGTGTAACTGATGGCTACACCTTC.

The rearrangement links TRBV6-5 to TRBJ2-7; a weak D match, TRBD1 (6 bases). Trimming shortened V by 6 bases and J by 9 bases, and 24 bases separated the two germline ends. CDR1 is MNHEY and CDR2 is SVGAGI in the germline V gene. This CDR3 has 15 residues. CDR3 sequence (DNA): TGTGCCAGCAGCCCAGGACAGAGTGTCTACGATTGGCAGTACTTC. Translating it yields CASSPGQSVYDWQYF.

This clone was observed a handful of times. This chain uses TRBV27 with TRBJ2-7; TRBD1 agrees at 7 bases. V shed 5 bases and J 2 bases; nucleotides not matched to a gene: 6. Germline CDR1 reads MNHEY; CDR2 reads SMNVEV (reference sequence). The CDR3 runs 14 residues. The CDR3: CASSLRDSTYEQYF. As DNA, the CDR3 is TGTGCCAGCAGTCTCCGGGACAGCACCTACGAGCAGTACTTC.

The chain couples TRBV13 to TRBJ2-7; D is ambiguous. The CDR3 length is 14 residues. Germline CDR1 is PRHDT and CDR2 is FYEKMQ (reference sequence). The germline V and J ends were trimmed by 8 bases and 0 bases, with 14 bases remaining between them. The CDR3 nucleotides are TGTGCCAGCCGTCAGATGAGTAACTCCTACGAGCAGTACTTC. Translated: CASRQMSNSYEQYF.

This clone came up a few times. V is TRBV30 and J is TRBJ1-1, with unresolved D. Trimming left V 5 bases short and J 1 base short, with 11 bases between. The germline gives CDR1 GTSNPN, CDR2 SVGIG (reference sequence). This CDR3 is built from 13 residues. CDR3 DNA sequence: TGTGCCTGGGAGGACGGAACGAACACTGAAGCTTTCTTT. It codes for CAWEDGTNTEAFF.

This clone was recorded a few times. This chain links TRBV30 with TRBJ1-5; D possibly corresponds to TRBD1 (5 bases). This CDR3 comprises 15 residues. Germline CDR1 and CDR2: GTSNPN and SVGIG (reference sequence). The V and J ends lost 8 bases and 0 bases respectively, with 17 bases between them. The chain's CDR3 is CAVHSTVNSNQPQHF. CDR3 DNA sequence: TGTGCCGTCCATTCGACAGTTAATAGCAATCAGCCCCAGCATTTT.

This sequence joins TRBV6-4 and TRBJ2-1, with TRBD1 as a possible D gene (5 bases). Germline values: CDR1 MRHNA, CDR2 SNTAGT. The CDR3 has 12 residues. V shed 3 bases and J shed 11 bases, with 11 bases lying between them. CDR3 sequence (DNA): TGTGCCAGCAGTGAACGAACAGGCAAGCAGTTCTTC. Translating it yields CASSERTGKQFF.

V and J are TRBV29-1 and TRBJ1-2; D possibly corresponds to TRBD1 (5 bases). V was trimmed by 6 bases and J by 6 bases, leaving 17 bases between them. The germline gives CDR1 SQVTM, CDR2 ANQGSEA. CDR3 length equals 13 residues. CDR3 sequence (DNA): TGCAGCGTGCCCGGTTGGGGGTCCGATGGCTACACCTTC. Protein: CSVPGWGSDGYTF.

The V and J genes are TRBV29-1 and TRBJ1-1, with TRBD1 identical over 9 bases. CDR3 length equals 13 residues. V lost 4 bases and J lost 5; bases outside the gene matches: 5. Germline lookup yields CDR1 SQVTM and CDR2 ANQGSEA. CDR3 coding DNA: TGCAGCGTTGCCGACAGGGGGAGGACTGAAGCTTTCTTT. Amino acid sequence: CSVADRGRTEAFF.

This clone was observed a handful of times. The chain has TRBV29-1 and TRBJ2-5; 11 nucleotides align to TRBD1. The germline V gene encodes CDR1 SQVTM and CDR2 ANQGSEA. The CDR3 is 18 amino acids. J gave up 2 bases and V 6 bases, and 17 bases lay outside the gene matches. CDR3 sequence reads: CSVTGQGADLWDQETQYF. As DNA, the CDR3 is TGCAGCGTAACAGGACAGGGGGCGGATTTGTGGGATCAAGAGACCCAGTACTTC.

This clone was seen a few times. This chain links TRBV30 with TRBJ2-7; 8 bases align to TRBD1. CDR3 length equals 12 residues. V shed 4 bases, J shed 4 bases, and the junction held 3 bases outside the gene matches. Germline values: CDR1 GTSNPN, CDR2 SVGIG (reference sequence). In DNA, the CDR3 is TGTGCCTGGACAGGGGGCACGTACGAGCAGTACTTC. Its translation: CAWTGGTYEQYF. The full variable domain, its missing parts supplied by reference TRBV30 and TRBJ2-7, is SQTIHQWPATLVQPVGSPLSLECTVEGTSNPNLYWYRQAAGRGLQLLFYSVGIGQISSEVPQNLSASRPQDRQFILSSKKLLLSDSGFYLCAWTGGTYEQYFGPGTRLTVT.

CDR3 in DNA: TGTGCCAGCACGGTAGCGGGGGACGAGACCCAGTACTTC. Translated, it gives CASTVAGDETQYF. The genes are TRBV5-4 and TRBJ2-5; TRBD2 matches 9 bases. The germline V gene encodes CDR1 SGHNT and CDR2 YYREEE (reference sequence). This CDR3 contains 13 residues. Losses at the gene ends were 6 bases for V and 5 bases for J; bases not matched to a gene: 5.

The chain uses TRBV9 and TRBJ2-3; either TRBD1 or TRBD2 may supply D (6 bases each). Germline V lookup: CDR1 SGDLS, CDR2 YYNGEE. The CDR3 sequence is 15 residues long. V lost 3 bases and J 0 bases, leaving 11 bases between the germline ends. For the CDR3, the DNA is TGTGCCAGCAGCGGAGGGGGGCTCAGCACAGATACGCAGTATTTT. This gives the protein CASSGGGLSTDTQYF. The full variable domain, its missing parts supplied by reference TRBV9 and TRBJ2-3, is DSGVTQTPKHLITATGQRVTLRCSPRSGDLSVYWYQQSLDQGLQFLIQYYNGEERAKGNILERFSAQQFPDLHSELNLSSLELGDSALYFCASSGGGLSTDTQYFGPGTRLTVL.